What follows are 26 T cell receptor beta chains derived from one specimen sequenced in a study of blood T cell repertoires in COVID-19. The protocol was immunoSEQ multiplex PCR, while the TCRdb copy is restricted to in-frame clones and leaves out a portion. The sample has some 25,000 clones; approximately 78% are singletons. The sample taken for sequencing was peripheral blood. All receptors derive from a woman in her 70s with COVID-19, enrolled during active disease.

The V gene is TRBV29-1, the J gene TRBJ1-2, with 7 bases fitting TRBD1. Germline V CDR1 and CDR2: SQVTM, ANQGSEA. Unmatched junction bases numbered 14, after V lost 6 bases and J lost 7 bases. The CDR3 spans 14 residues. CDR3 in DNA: TGCAGCGTCCCTGGAGGGGGCAGCGGAGGTGGCTACACCTTC. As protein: CSVPGGGSGGGYTF.

The CDR3 is CATSYLDRALGYTF. The CDR3 DNA reads as TGTGCCACCAGCTACCTGGACAGGGCCCTTGGCTACACCTTC. The V gene is TRBV15, the J gene TRBJ1-2, with 8 bases matching TRBD1. CDR3 length: 14 amino acids. Germline values: CDR1 LNHNV, CDR2 YYDKDF (reference sequence). Trimming at V came to 5 bases and at J to 7 bases, leaving 9 bases not matched to a gene.

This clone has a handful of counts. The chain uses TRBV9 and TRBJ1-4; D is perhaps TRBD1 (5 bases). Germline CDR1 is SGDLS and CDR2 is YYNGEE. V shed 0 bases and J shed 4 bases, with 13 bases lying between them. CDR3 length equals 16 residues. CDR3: CASSVGGRLGNEKLFF. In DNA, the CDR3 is TGTGCCAGCAGCGTAGGGGGGAGGCTTGGTAATGAAAAACTGTTTTTT.

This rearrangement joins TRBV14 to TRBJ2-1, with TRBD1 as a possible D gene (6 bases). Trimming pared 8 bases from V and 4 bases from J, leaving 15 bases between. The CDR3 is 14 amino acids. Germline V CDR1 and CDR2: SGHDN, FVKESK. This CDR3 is CASERGRGYNEQFF. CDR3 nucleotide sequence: TGTGCCAGCGAGAGGGGGAGAGGGTACAATGAGCAGTTCTTC.

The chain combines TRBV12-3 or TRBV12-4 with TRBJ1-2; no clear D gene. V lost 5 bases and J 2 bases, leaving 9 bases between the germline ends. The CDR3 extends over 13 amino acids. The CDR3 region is CASSAYRNYGYTF. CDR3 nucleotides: TGTGCCAGCAGTGCTTACAGAAACTATGGCTACACCTTC.

The CDR3 DNA follows: TGTGCCAGCCGTAACCGGGTCTCGAATGAAAAACTGTTTTTT. This gives the protein CASRNRVSNEKLFF. The rearrangement uses TRBV13 and TRBJ1-4; D is unresolved. Trimming removed 8 bases from V and 5 bases from J, with 15 bases in between. Germline V gives CDR1 PRHDT, CDR2 FYEKMQ (reference sequence). CDR3 length: 14 amino acids. Variable domain in full (rest from reference TRBV13 and TRBJ1-4): AAGVIQSPRHLIKEKRETATLKCYPIPRHDTVYWYQQGPGQDPQFLISFYEKMQSDKGSIPDRFSAQQFSDYHSELNMSSLELGDSALYFCASRNRVSNEKLFFGSGTQLSVL.

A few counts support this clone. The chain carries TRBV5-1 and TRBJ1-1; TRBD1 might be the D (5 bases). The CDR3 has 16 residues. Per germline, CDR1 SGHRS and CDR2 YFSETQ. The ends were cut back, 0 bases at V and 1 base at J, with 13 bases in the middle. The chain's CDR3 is CASSLALMQGNTEAFF. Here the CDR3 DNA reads TGCGCCAGCAGCTTGGCTTTAATGCAGGGGAACACTGAAGCTTTCTTT.

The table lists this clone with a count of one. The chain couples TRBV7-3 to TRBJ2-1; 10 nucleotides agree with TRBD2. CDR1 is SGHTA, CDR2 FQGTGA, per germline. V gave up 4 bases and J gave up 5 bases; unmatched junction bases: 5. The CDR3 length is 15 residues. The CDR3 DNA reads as TGTGCCAGCAGCTCCCGGACTAGCGGCCACAATGAGCAGTTCTTC. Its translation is CASSSRTSGHNEQFF.

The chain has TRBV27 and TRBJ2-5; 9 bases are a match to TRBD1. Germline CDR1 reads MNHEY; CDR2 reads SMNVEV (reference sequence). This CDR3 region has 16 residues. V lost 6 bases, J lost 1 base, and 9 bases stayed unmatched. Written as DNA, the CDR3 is TGTGCCAGCAGACTCGGGACAGGGATTTTCCAAGAGACCCAGTACTTC. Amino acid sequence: CASRLGTGIFQETQYF.

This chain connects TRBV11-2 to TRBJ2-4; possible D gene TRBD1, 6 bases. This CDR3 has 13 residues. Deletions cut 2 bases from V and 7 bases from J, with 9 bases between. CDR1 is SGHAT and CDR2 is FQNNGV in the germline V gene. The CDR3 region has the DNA TGTGCCAGCAGCTTAACAGGGACGAACATTCAGTACTTC. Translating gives CASSLTGTNIQYF.

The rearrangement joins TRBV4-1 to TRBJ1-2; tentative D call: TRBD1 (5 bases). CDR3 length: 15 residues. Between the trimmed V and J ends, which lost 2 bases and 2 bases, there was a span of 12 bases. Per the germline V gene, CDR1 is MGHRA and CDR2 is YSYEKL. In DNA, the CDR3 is TGCGCCAGCAGCCAACTTACCCAGGGCAACTATGGCTACACCTTC. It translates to CASSQLTQGNYGYTF.

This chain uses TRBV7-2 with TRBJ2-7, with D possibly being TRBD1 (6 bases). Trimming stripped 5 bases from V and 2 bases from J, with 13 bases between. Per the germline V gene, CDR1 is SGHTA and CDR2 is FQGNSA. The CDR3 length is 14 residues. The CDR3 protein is CASSLARGTYEQYF. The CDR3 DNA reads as TGTGCCAGCAGCCTCGCCAGGGGAACCTACGAGCAGTACTTC.

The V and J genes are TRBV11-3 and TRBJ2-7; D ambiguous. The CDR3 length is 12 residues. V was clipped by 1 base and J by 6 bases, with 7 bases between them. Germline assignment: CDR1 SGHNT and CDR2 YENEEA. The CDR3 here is CASSLGGFEQYV. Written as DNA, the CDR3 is TGTGCCAGCAGCTTAGGAGGCTTCGAGCAGTACGTC.

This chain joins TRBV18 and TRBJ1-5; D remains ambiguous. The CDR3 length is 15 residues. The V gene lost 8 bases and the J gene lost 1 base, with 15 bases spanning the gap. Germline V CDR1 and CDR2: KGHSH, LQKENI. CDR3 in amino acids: CASKEGAVSNQPQHF. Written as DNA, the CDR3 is TGTGCCAGCAAGGAGGGAGCGGTGAGCAATCAGCCCCAGCATTTT.

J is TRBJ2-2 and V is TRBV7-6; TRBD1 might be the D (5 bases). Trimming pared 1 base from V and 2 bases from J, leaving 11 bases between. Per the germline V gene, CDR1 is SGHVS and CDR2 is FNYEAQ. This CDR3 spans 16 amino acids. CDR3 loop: CASSLGRRANTGELFF. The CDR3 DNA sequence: TGTGCCAGCAGCTTAGGTCGCAGGGCCAACACCGGGGAGCTGTTTTTT.

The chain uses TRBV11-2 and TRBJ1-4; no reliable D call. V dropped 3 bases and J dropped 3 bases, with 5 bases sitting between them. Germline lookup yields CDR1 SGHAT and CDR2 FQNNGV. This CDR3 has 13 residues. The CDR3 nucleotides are TGTGCCAGCAGCTTGCAGGCTAATGAAAAACTGTTTTTT. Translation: CASSLQANEKLFF.

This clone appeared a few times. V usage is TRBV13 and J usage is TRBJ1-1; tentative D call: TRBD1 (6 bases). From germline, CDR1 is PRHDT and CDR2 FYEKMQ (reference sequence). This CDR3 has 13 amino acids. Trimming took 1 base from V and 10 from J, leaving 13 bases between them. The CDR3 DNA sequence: TGTGCCAGCAGCTTAGATTGGGCAGGGGTAGCTTTCTTT. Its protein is CASSLDWAGVAFF.

The CDR3 DNA reads as TGTGCCAGTCAGAGCGCCGGACAGGGGAGTTACGAGCAGTACGTC. Its translation is CASQSAGQGSYEQYV. This sequence joins TRBV28 and TRBJ2-7, with TRBD1 matching 9 bases. The CDR3 consists of 15 residues. The trim removed 9 bases at V and 4 bases at J, leaving 13 bases unmatched. Germline V gene lookup returns CDR1 MDHEN and CDR2 SYDVKM.

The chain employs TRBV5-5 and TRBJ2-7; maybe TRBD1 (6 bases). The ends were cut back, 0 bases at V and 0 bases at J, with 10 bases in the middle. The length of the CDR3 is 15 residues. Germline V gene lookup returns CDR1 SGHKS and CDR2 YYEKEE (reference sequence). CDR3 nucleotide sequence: TGTGCCAGCAGCTTGGCCGGGACAAACTCCTACGAGCAGTACGTC. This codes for CASSLAGTNSYEQYV.

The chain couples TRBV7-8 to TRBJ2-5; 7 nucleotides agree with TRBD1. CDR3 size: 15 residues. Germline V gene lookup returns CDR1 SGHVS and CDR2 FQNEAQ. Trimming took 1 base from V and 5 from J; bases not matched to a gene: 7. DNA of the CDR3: TGTGCCAGCAGCTTAGTCCCGAAACAGGGGGAGACCCAGTACTTC. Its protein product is CASSLVPKQGETQYF.

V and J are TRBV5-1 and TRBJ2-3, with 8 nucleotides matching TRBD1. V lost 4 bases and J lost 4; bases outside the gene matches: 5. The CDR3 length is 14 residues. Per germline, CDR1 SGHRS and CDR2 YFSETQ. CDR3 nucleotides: TGCGCCAGCAGCATGGGACAGGAAGCAGATACGCAGTATTTT. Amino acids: CASSMGQEADTQYF.

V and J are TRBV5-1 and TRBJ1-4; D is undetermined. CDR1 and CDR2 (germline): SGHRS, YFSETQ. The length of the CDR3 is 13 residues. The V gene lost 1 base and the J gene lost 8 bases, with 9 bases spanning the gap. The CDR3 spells CASSLQAREKLFF. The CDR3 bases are TGCGCCAGCAGCTTGCAGGCGCGAGAAAAACTGTTTTTT. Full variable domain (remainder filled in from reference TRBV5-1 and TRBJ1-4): KAGVTQTPRYLIKTRGQQVTLSCSPISGHRSVSWYQQTPGQGLQFLFEYFSETQRNKGNFPGRFSGRQFSNSRSEMNVSTLELGDSALYLCASSLQAREKLFFGSGTQLSVL.

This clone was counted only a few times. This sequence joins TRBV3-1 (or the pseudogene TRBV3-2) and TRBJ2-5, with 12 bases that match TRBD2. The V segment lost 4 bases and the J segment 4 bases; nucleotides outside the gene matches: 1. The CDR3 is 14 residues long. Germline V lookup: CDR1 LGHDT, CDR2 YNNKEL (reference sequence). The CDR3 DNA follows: TGTGCCAGCAGCCTACTAGCGGGGGGAGAGACCCAGTACTTC. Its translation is CASSLLAGGETQYF.

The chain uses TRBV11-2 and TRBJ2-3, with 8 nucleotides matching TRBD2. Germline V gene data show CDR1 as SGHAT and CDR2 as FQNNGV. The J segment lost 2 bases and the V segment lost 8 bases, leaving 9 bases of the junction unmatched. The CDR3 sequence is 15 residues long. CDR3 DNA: TGTGCCAGCGGAAGGCGGGGGGAATTCACAGATACGCAGTATTTT. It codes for CASGRRGEFTDTQYF.

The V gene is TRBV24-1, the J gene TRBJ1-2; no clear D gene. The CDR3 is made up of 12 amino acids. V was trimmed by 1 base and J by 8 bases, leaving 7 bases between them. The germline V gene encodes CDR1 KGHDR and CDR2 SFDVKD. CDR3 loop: CATSDFVGGYTF. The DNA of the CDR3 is TGTGCCACCAGTGATTTTGTTGGCGGCTACACCTTC.

The CDR3 DNA reads as TGTGCCAGCAGCAAAGAGCTTCTCGGCGGTATTGCCACTGAAGCTTTCTTT. Translating it yields CASSKELLGGIATEAFF. The chain recombines TRBV21-1 with TRBJ1-1. TRBV21-1 is designated a pseudogene. The CDR3 covers 17 residues.